The rows below give T cell receptor beta chains drawn from one sample of a study of identical twins. TCRdb reprocessed the 5' RACE reads with MiXCR, giving one entry per CDR3 protein. The sample shows 450,000 or so distinct CDR3 sequences, 12% to 15% of them seen only once. These data are also associated with another study on yellow fever vaccine responses in identical twins.

The sequencing input was CD4+ T cells sorted from blood. All receptors come from a woman between 18 and 29 years old in good health. The CDR3 runs from the conserved cysteine through the conserved F or W. The D gene is left open where the match is weak. Clone sizes are given selectively: once, few, many, or a class where the clone is expanded.

>TRBJ2-5|TRBV5-1|many|TRBD1
CASSQRQGNQETQYF
TGCGCCAGCAGCCAGCGACAGGGGAACCAAGAGACCCAGTACTTC
>TRBJ2-5|TRBV24-1|few|TRBD2
CATSDSGSGSPQETQYF
TGTGCCACCAGTGATTCTGGTAGCGGGAGTCCCCAAGAGACCCAGTACTTC
>TRBJ2-5|TRBV27|few|-
CASKLRWADGFAETQYF
TGTGCCAGCAAACTCCGGTGGGCGGACGGATTTGCGGAGACCCAGTACTTC
>TRBJ2-7|TRBV27|-|-
CASSPPPALAGSSYEQYF
TGTGCCAGCAGTCCACCCCCCGCCTTGGCAGGGAGCTCCTACGAGCAGTACTTC
>TRBJ2-1|TRBV6-1|-|TRBD1
CASRGTGRDEQFF
TGTGCCAGCAGGGGGACAGGGAGGGATGAGCAGTTCTTC
>TRBJ1-1|TRBV12-3/TRBV12-4|-|-
CASTGHMNTEAFF
TGTGCCAGCACCGGACACATGAACACTGAAGCTTTCTTT
>TRBJ1-1|TRBV2|few|-
CASSEAGGTEAFF
TGTGCCAGCAGTGAAGCAGGGGGCACTGAAGCTTTCTTT
>TRBJ2-7|TRBV28|few|-
CASSTPSKQGGEQYF
TGTGCCAGCAGTACGCCCTCCAAGCAGGGAGGAGAGCAGTACTTC
>TRBJ2-1|TRBV20-1|-|TRBD2
CSARTSGGAGYNEQFF
TGCAGTGCGCGGACTAGCGGGGGGGCCGGCTACAATGAGCAGTTCTTC
>TRBJ2-7|TRBV12-3/TRBV12-4|many|-
CASSLEGNHEQYF
TGTGCCAGCAGTTTAGAGGGAAACCACGAGCAGTACTTC
>TRBJ2-7|TRBV6-5|few|TRBD1
CASSYGQASYEQYF
TGTGCCAGCAGTTACGGACAGGCGAGCTACGAGCAGTACTTC
>TRBJ2-2|TRBV5-6|few|-
CASNENTGELFF
TGTGCCAGCAATGAGAACACCGGGGAGCTGTTTTTT
>TRBJ2-7|TRBV28|-|-
CASRGQIKSSYEQYF
TGTGCCAGCAGGGGGCAAATTAAGAGCTCCTACGAGCAGTACTTC
>TRBJ2-5|TRBV18|-|TRBD2
CASSPAGEETQYF
TGTGCCAGCTCACCGGCGGGGGAAGAGACCCAGTACTTC
>TRBJ1-2|TRBV10-3|-|-
CAISENREDGYTF
TGTGCCATCAGTGAGAACAGGGAGGATGGCTACACCTTC
>TRBJ1-1|TRBV5-1|few|-
CASRRAVMNTEAFF
TGCGCCAGCCGGAGGGCCGTCATGAACACTGAAGCTTTCTTT
>TRBJ2-2|TRBV20-1|-|-
CSARGQSNTGELFF
TGCAGTGCTAGAGGGCAGTCGAACACCGGGGAGCTGTTTTTT
>TRBJ1-5|TRBV28|few|TRBD1
CASSLYRTGGRQPQHF
TGTGCCAGCAGTTTATACCGGACAGGGGGCCGCCAGCCCCAGCATTTT
>TRBJ2-7|TRBV20-1|-|TRBD2
CSASAVLAGSYEQYF
TGCAGTGCTAGTGCGGTTCTAGCGGGATCCTACGAGCAGTACTTC
>TRBJ2-7|TRBV29-1|few|-
CSVEAPGTAYEQYF
TGCAGCGTTGAAGCCCCAGGTACAGCCTACGAGCAGTACTTC
>TRBJ2-3|TRBV5-5|many|-
CASSLDRRTDTQYF
TGTGCCAGCAGCTTGGATCGGAGGACAGATACGCAGTATTTT
>TRBJ2-1|TRBV5-5|few|-
CASSYREGDYNEQFF
TGTGCCAGCAGCTACAGGGAGGGAGATTACAATGAGCAGTTCTTC
>TRBJ2-1|TRBV12-5|few|-
CASRLNYNEQFF
TGTGCTAGTCGCCTGAACTACAATGAGCAGTTCTTC
>TRBJ2-7|TRBV20-1|-|TRBD1
CSASLGQGRYEQYF
TGCAGTGCTAGTTTGGGACAGGGAAGATACGAGCAGTACTTC
>TRBJ2-2|TRBV7-2|-|TRBD1
CASSLRTGRRGTGELFF
TGTGCCAGCAGCTTACGGACAGGGCGGAGGGGAACCGGGGAGCTGTTTTTT
>TRBJ2-5|TRBV20-1|-|TRBD1
CSATDRGTQETQYF
TGCAGTGCGACGGACAGGGGAACCCAAGAGACCCAGTACTTC